This is a list of T cell receptor beta chains from one sample in a study of shared clonotypes between healthy human individuals. Clones were sequenced by immunoSEQ multiplex PCR, and TCRdb holds only the in-frame ones, with some missing. Of hundreds of thousands of clones in the sample, approximately 79% were seen once. Input material: memory CD4+ T cells sorted from blood. Receptors were obtained from a young woman in good health. The CDR3 runs from the conserved cysteine through the conserved F or W. D genes are given only for firm matches. Size values are once, few and many counts, or a class for expanded clones, and some rows have none.

d_call: .; v_call: TRBV28; clone_size: .; j_call: TRBJ1-2; cdr3_aa: CASSDTTGLANYGYTF; cdr3_nt: TGTGCCAGCAGCGATACGACAGGTCTAGCGAACTATGGCTACACCTTC
d_call: .; v_call: TRBV7-2; clone_size: .; j_call: TRBJ1-1; cdr3_aa: CASSLTGGNTEAFF; cdr3_nt: TGTGCCAGCAGCTTAACGGGGGGAAACACTGAAGCTTTCTTT
d_call: TRBD1; v_call: TRBV29-1; clone_size: .; j_call: TRBJ2-5; cdr3_aa: CSARTGVETQYF; cdr3_nt: TGCAGCGCTCGGACAGGGGTGGAGACCCAGTACTTC
d_call: TRBD1; v_call: TRBV11-2; clone_size: .; j_call: TRBJ1-4; cdr3_aa: CASSLVRGRGEKLFF; cdr3_nt: TGTGCCAGCAGCTTAGTAAGGGGGCGCGGTGAAAAACTGTTTTTT
d_call: .; v_call: TRBV28; clone_size: .; j_call: TRBJ1-2; cdr3_aa: CASSFGESYGYTF; cdr3_nt: TGTGCCAGCAGTTTCGGGGAGAGCTATGGCTACACCTTC
d_call: .; v_call: TRBV10-3; clone_size: .; j_call: TRBJ2-7; cdr3_aa: CAIRGEPESYEQYF; cdr3_nt: TGTGCCATCAGAGGTGAACCTGAATCCTACGAGCAGTACTTC
d_call: .; v_call: TRBV6-5; clone_size: once; j_call: TRBJ1-2; cdr3_aa: CASSETGNNYGYTF; cdr3_nt: TGTGCCAGCAGTGAAACAGGGAATAACTATGGCTACACCTTC
d_call: .; v_call: TRBV7-9; clone_size: .; j_call: TRBJ2-7; cdr3_aa: CASSSKGSSYEQYF; cdr3_nt: TGTGCCAGCAGCTCCAAGGGATCCTCCTACGAGCAGTACTTC
d_call: .; v_call: TRBV15; clone_size: once; j_call: TRBJ2-1; cdr3_aa: CATSRAQRPYNEQFF; cdr3_nt: TGTGCCACCAGCAGAGCGCAACGCCCATACAATGAGCAGTTCTTC
d_call: .; v_call: TRBV6-1; clone_size: once; j_call: TRBJ1-1; cdr3_aa: CASSPAQGNTEAFF; cdr3_nt: TGTGCCAGCAGTCCAGCGCAAGGGAACACTGAAGCTTTCTTT
d_call: TRBD1; v_call: TRBV5-1; clone_size: .; j_call: TRBJ2-7; cdr3_aa: CASSLGGTGIYEQYF; cdr3_nt: TGCGCCAGCAGCCTGGGCGGGACAGGGATATACGAGCAGTACTTC
d_call: TRBD1; v_call: TRBV6-1; clone_size: .; j_call: TRBJ2-1; cdr3_aa: CASSVGGETEQFF; cdr3_nt: TGTGCCAGCAGTGTAGGGGGCGAGACTGAGCAGTTCTTC
d_call: .; v_call: TRBV29-1; clone_size: few; j_call: TRBJ1-1; cdr3_aa: CSVDSMTRVTEAFF; cdr3_nt: TGCAGCGTTGATTCAATGACAAGGGTCACTGAAGCTTTCTTT
d_call: .; v_call: TRBV10-1; clone_size: .; j_call: TRBJ2-1; cdr3_aa: CASSERQYNEQFF; cdr3_nt: TGCGCCAGCAGTGAGCGACAGTACAATGAGCAGTTCTTC
d_call: .; v_call: TRBV7-7; clone_size: .; j_call: TRBJ1-2; cdr3_aa: CASSAKYKCRNYGYTF; cdr3_nt: TGTGCCAGCAGCGCTAAATATAAGTGCCGAAACTATGGCTACACCTTC
d_call: TRBD1; v_call: TRBV19; clone_size: .; j_call: TRBJ1-5; cdr3_aa: CASRSDRGRKSNQPQHF; cdr3_nt: TGTGCCAGTCGATCGGACAGGGGGCGAAAGAGCAATCAGCCCCAGCATTTT
d_call: TRBD1; v_call: TRBV19; clone_size: .; j_call: TRBJ1-2; cdr3_aa: CASSITGGAVYGYTF; cdr3_nt: TGTGCCAGTAGTATTACAGGGGGCGCAGTCTATGGCTACACCTTC
d_call: .; v_call: TRBV30; clone_size: .; j_call: TRBJ1-2; cdr3_aa: CAWRLGGYGYTF; cdr3_nt: TGTGCCTGGAGGCTGGGAGGCTATGGCTACACCTTC
d_call: .; v_call: TRBV19; clone_size: once; j_call: TRBJ2-2; cdr3_aa: CASSIWGANTGELFF; cdr3_nt: TGTGCCAGTAGTATATGGGGGGCGAACACCGGGGAGCTGTTTTTT
d_call: .; v_call: TRBV28; clone_size: .; j_call: TRBJ2-3; cdr3_aa: CASSAASQGTDTQYF; cdr3_nt: TGTGCCAGCAGTGCAGCGTCCCAGGGCACAGATACGCAGTATTTT
d_call: .; v_call: TRBV27; clone_size: .; j_call: TRBJ1-2; cdr3_aa: CASSFLGGDYGYTF; cdr3_nt: TGTGCCAGCAGTTTCTTGGGGGGCGACTATGGCTACACCTTC
d_call: .; v_call: TRBV28; clone_size: .; j_call: TRBJ2-7; cdr3_aa: CASRTSTYEQYF; cdr3_nt: TGTGCCAGCAGAACGTCGACCTACGAGCAGTACTTC